This T cell receptor beta chain appears in the sequencing data of a study of cytomegalovirus exposure and HLA in healthy donors. CDR1 and CDR2 (germline): SGHTA, FQGNSA. Trimming shortened V by 0 bases and J by 7 bases, and 12 bases separated the two germline ends. The CDR3 runs 14 residues. PCR used 60 Vbeta primers and 13 Jbeta primers. Only in-frame clones appear in the TCRdb table, and some are missing; sequencing was by immunoSEQ multiplex PCR. The data contain 87,000 or so clones, over 70% of them singletons. Sequenced sample: PBMCs. The chain joins TRBV7-2 to TRBJ1-2; D is undetermined. The TCR was taken from a woman aged 40 to 55 in good health and CMV-seronegative. CDR3 in DNA: TGTGCCAGCAGCTTAGCGCTAAGATCGGGTGGCTACACCTTC. Translating it yields CASSLALRSGGYTF.